A single sample gave rise to the 31 T cell receptor beta chains below, sequenced in a study of blood T cell repertoires in COVID-19. Produced via immunoSEQ multiplex PCR; TCRdb's table is partial and in-frame only. The repertoire holds 110,000 to 150,000 clones, with about 87% as singletons. The sample consisted of peripheral blood. The receptors originated from a woman in her forties or fifties with acute or convalescent COVID-19.

The chain joins TRBV5-1 to TRBJ1-1; no reliable D call. This CDR3 region has 14 residues. Trimming shortened V by 0 bases and J by 0 bases, and 6 bases separated the two germline ends. CDR1 is SGHRS, CDR2 YFSETQ, per germline. CDR3 nucleotide sequence: TGCGCCAGCAGCTTGGGACACCTGAACACTGAAGCTTTCTTT. Encoded protein: CASSLGHLNTEAFF.

In regard to this clone: The junction departs from germline at one end; a sequencing error may be responsible. The V call is TRBV3-1 (or the pseudogene TRBV3-2), the J call TRBJ1-4; 7 bases are a match to TRBD1. CDR1 is LGHDT and CDR2 is YNNKEL in the germline V gene (reference sequence). This CDR3 is 15 amino acids long. CDR3 residues: CTSSQRTGNHEKLFF. As DNA, the CDR3 is TGTACCAGCAGCCAAAGGACAGGAAATCACGAAAAACTGTTTTTT.

This chain uses TRBV6-1 with TRBJ2-6; TRBD2 agrees at 7 bases. The V and J ends lost 4 bases and 2 bases, in that order; junction bases with no gene match: 8. The CDR3 is 17 amino acids. CDR1 and CDR2 from the germline V gene are MNHNS and SASEGT. CDR3 nucleotides: TGTGCCAGCAGTGCGGGGAGGGACCTAACTGGGGCCAACGTCCTGACTTTC. Protein product: CASSAGRDLTGANVLTF.

The chain employs TRBV4-2 and TRBJ1-6; D is possibly TRBD1 (6 bases). Germline V lookup: CDR1 LGHNA, CDR2 YNFKEQ. V was cut by 0 bases and J by 7 bases, with 16 bases left in between. This CDR3 comprises 17 residues. Here the CDR3 reads CASSQDLQGRWNSPLHF. CDR3 nucleotide sequence: TGTGCCAGCAGCCAAGATTTACAGGGTCGCTGGAATTCACCCCTCCACTTT.

V is TRBV27 and J is TRBJ2-3; TRBD2 agrees at 9 bases. After removal of 5 bases from V and 1 base from J, the junction contained 4 bases not matched to a gene. The CDR3 runs 15 residues. The germline V gene has CDR1 MNHEY and CDR2 SMNVEV (reference sequence). CDR3 in DNA: TGTGCCAGCAGTCTCCAGCGGGGGGGCACAGATACGCAGTATTTT. This sequence encodes CASSLQRGGTDTQYF.

The V gene is TRBV10-3, the J gene TRBJ2-7, with D possibly being TRBD1 (6 bases). Trimming took off 6 bases at V and 1 base at J, with 7 bases between the two ends. Germline CDR1 ENHRY, CDR2 SYGVKD. The CDR3 sequence is 12 residues long. Here the CDR3 DNA reads TGTGCCATCAGCGGACAGTCCTACGAGCAGTACTTC. Translating it yields CAISGQSYEQYF.

This rearrangement joins TRBV15 to TRBJ2-1; 9 positions match TRBD2. Germline CDR1 is LNHNV and CDR2 is YYDKDF (reference sequence). The CDR3 loop spans 15 amino acids. V was pared by 0 bases and J by 4 bases, with 1 base of the junction left unmatched. The CDR3 nucleotides read TGTGCCACCAGCAGAGATCTAGCGGGGTACAATGAGCAGTTCTTC. Its translation: CATSRDLAGYNEQFF.

The chain has TRBV12-3 or TRBV12-4 and TRBJ2-5, with 11 bases that match TRBD1. This CDR3 spans 12 amino acids. V gave up 6 bases and J gave up 9 bases; unmatched junction bases: 3. The CDR3 nucleotides are TGTGCCAGCAGGGGGGACAGGGGGGCCCAGTACTTC. The encoded protein is CASRGDRGAQYF.

This clone was seen just once. The chain couples TRBV10-2 to TRBJ2-3; 7 bases align to TRBD2. The ends lost 2 bases at V and 0 bases at J; junction bases unmatched: 14. This CDR3 contains 19 residues. Germline CDR1 is WSHSY and CDR2 is SAAADI. The CDR3 loop reads CASSEPRVGGSASTDTQYF. DNA of the CDR3: TGCGCCAGCAGTGAGCCCAGGGTGGGGGGGAGTGCTAGCACAGATACGCAGTATTTT.

This sequence joins TRBV9 and TRBJ2-1; the D gene is possibly TRBD2 (6 bases). V dropped 0 bases and J dropped 4 bases, with 11 bases sitting between them. Germline CDR1 SGDLS, CDR2 YYNGEE. The CDR3 is 15 amino acids. DNA for the CDR3: TGTGCCAGCAGCGTAGGGCTAGCGTTTTACAATGAGCAGTTCTTC. As protein: CASSVGLAFYNEQFF. Based on the CDR3 plus reference TRBV9 and TRBJ2-1, the full variable domain is DSGVTQTPKHLITATGQRVTLRCSPRSGDLSVYWYQQSLDQGLQFLIQYYNGEERAKGNILERFSAQQFPDLHSELNLSSLELGDSALYFCASSVGLAFYNEQFFGPGTRLTVL.

V is TRBV5-6 and J is TRBJ2-1; maybe TRBD2 (5 bases). Germline V gene lookup returns CDR1 SGHDT and CDR2 YYEEEE. This CDR3 has 14 amino acids. The V end was cut by 4 bases, the J end by 3 bases, with 11 bases between. This chain's CDR3 is CASSPGRDYNEQFF. The CDR3 DNA reads as TGTGCCAGCAGCCCCGGACGGGACTACAATGAGCAGTTCTTC.

The chain has TRBV7-2 and TRBJ2-5, with TRBD2 matching over 12 bases. This CDR3 is 16 amino acids long. CDR1 and CDR2 from the germline V gene are SGHTA and FQGNSA. Trimming removed 4 bases from V and 3 bases from J; junction bases left unmatched: 6. The CDR3 DNA sequence: TGTGCCAGCAGCTGGATGAGACTAGCGGGGGAAGAGACCCAGTACTTC. Translating gives CASSWMRLAGEETQYF. Full variable domain (remainder filled in from reference TRBV7-2 and TRBJ2-5): GAGVSQSPSNKVTEKGKDVELRCDPISGHTALYWYRQSLGQGLEFLIYFQGNSAPDKSGLPSDRFSAERTGGSVSTLTIQRTQQEDSAVYLCASSWMRLAGEETQYFGPGTRLLVL.

This clone came up a few times. The chain joins TRBV4-1 to TRBJ2-7; TRBD2 matches at 14 bases. CDR1 is MGHRA, CDR2 YSYEKL, per germline. After removal of 3 bases from V and 4 bases from J, the junction contained 8 bases not matched to a gene. The CDR3 sequence is 17 residues long. CDR3 amino acids: CASSHRLAGGPGYEQYF. The CDR3 DNA reads TGCGCCAGCAGCCACCGACTAGCGGGAGGGCCGGGGTACGAGCAGTACTTC.

V gene TRBV21-1 combines with J gene TRBJ1-4. TRBV21-1 is a listed pseudogene. CDR3 length equals 17 residues. The CDR3 nucleotides read TGTGCCAGCAGTCAATCGACTCCTCTAGCAACTAATGAAAAACTGTTTTTT. This gives the protein CASSQSTPLATNEKLFF.

V gene TRBV5-1 combines with J gene TRBJ1-1; possibly TRBD1 for D (6 bases). V dropped 0 bases and J dropped 4 bases, with 10 bases sitting between them. There are 14 residues in the CDR3. The germline gives CDR1 SGHRS, CDR2 YFSETQ. The CDR3 loop is CASSLGQGLTEAFF. Here the CDR3 DNA reads TGCGCCAGCAGCTTGGGGCAGGGGCTCACTGAAGCTTTCTTT.

There are a few counts of this clone. The gene calls are TRBV6-4 and TRBJ2-2; 12 nucleotides align to TRBD2. The germline V gene encodes CDR1 MRHNA and CDR2 SNTAGT. The CDR3 loop spans 16 amino acids. Trimming removed 3 bases from V and 7 bases from J; junction bases left unmatched: 6. The CDR3 reads CASSERLAGEGGELFF. The CDR3, as DNA: TGTGCCAGCAGTGAACGACTAGCGGGAGAGGGCGGGGAGCTGTTTTTT.

The chain carries TRBV5-1 and TRBJ2-1; TRBD2 aligns across 10 bases. J was trimmed by 0 bases and V by 4 bases; bases with no gene match: 13. Per germline, CDR1 SGHRS and CDR2 YFSETQ. The CDR3 sequence is 19 residues long. The CDR3 here is CASSPVGNSGGSSYNEQFF. In nucleotides, the CDR3 is TGCGCCAGCAGCCCAGTAGGAAATAGCGGGGGGAGCTCCTACAATGAGCAGTTCTTC.

The chain has TRBV11-3 and TRBJ2-1; 7 bases fit TRBD2. CDR3 length: 15 amino acids. Germline CDR1 is SGHNT and CDR2 is YENEEA. The junction had 7 bases not matched to a gene; V was cut back by 1 base and J by 7 bases. The CDR3 reads CASSLVGGPRNEQFF. Here the CDR3 DNA reads TGTGCCAGCAGCTTAGTGGGAGGGCCTAGAAATGAGCAGTTCTTC.

This CDR3 reads CASSRGHRGHNYGYTF. DNA of the CDR3: TGTGCCAGCAGCCGAGGTCACCGAGGGCACAACTATGGCTACACCTTC. The chain recombines TRBV5-6 with TRBJ1-2; D call uncertain. V was pared by 4 bases and J by 2 bases, with 18 bases between. The CDR3 is made up of 16 amino acids. Germline V gene lookup returns CDR1 SGHDT and CDR2 YYEEEE.

The chain links TRBV7-9 to TRBJ2-3; 9 positions match TRBD2. Germline values: CDR1 SEHNR, CDR2 FQNEAQ (reference sequence). The CDR3 is 16 amino acids. The junction had 2 bases not matched to a gene; V was cut back by 1 base and J by 0 bases. CDR3: CASSLDLAGSTDTQYF. The CDR3 DNA follows: TGTGCCAGCAGCTTAGACCTAGCGGGAAGCACAGATACGCAGTATTTT.

The rearrangement uses TRBV3-1 (or the pseudogene TRBV3-2) and TRBJ1-6, with 11 bases matching TRBD1. From germline, CDR1 is LGHDT and CDR2 YNNKEL (reference sequence). J was trimmed by 10 bases and V by 1 base; bases with no gene match: 3. The CDR3 has 15 amino acids. The CDR3 DNA sequence: TGTGCCAGCAGCCAAGGGACAGGGGGCTACTCACCCCTCCACTTT. It yields the protein CASSQGTGGYSPLHF.

A few counts support this clone. This chain connects TRBV2 to TRBJ2-2; TRBD2 matches at 12 bases. J lost 3 bases, V lost 6 bases, and 2 bases had no gene match. Per the germline V gene, CDR1 is SNHLY and CDR2 is FYNNEI. This CDR3 comprises 15 residues. In nucleotides, the CDR3 is TGTGCCAGCAGGACTAGCGGGAGTCACACCGGGGAGCTGTTTTTT. As protein: CASRTSGSHTGELFF.

The V and J genes are TRBV6-4 and TRBJ1-1, with D maybe TRBD1 (5 bases). The CDR3 covers 14 residues. V was shortened by 6 bases and J by 2 bases, with 13 bases between the two germline ends. CDR1 is MRHNA, CDR2 SNTAGT, per germline. CDR3 in amino acids: CASSPGQANTEAFF. The CDR3 DNA sequence: TGTGCCAGCAGCCCCGGACAAGCCAACACTGAAGCTTTCTTT.

This clone was observed a single time. The rearrangement joins TRBV7-6 to TRBJ2-1, with 8 bases fitting TRBD2. CDR3 length: 16 amino acids. Germline V gene data show CDR1 as SGHVS and CDR2 as FNYEAQ. V shed 1 base and J 8 bases; nucleotides not matched to a gene: 10. CDR3 DNA sequence: TGTGCCAGCAGCTTAGGGGGACTAGTAAGGGCTGATGAGCAGTTCTTC. Translating it yields CASSLGGLVRADEQFF.

This rearrangement joins TRBV7-2 to TRBJ2-7, with 11 bases identical to TRBD2. CDR1 and CDR2 (germline): SGHTA, FQGNSA. V lost 6 bases and J lost 1; bases outside the gene matches: 2. The CDR3 is 14 amino acids. CDR3 nucleotides: TGTGCCAGCAGGGCTAGCGGGGGGTCCTACGAGCAGTACTTC. Amino acid sequence: CASRASGGSYEQYF.

The CDR3 loop reads CASSEEKGEGYQPQHF. As DNA, the CDR3 is TGTGCCAGCAGTGAAGAAAAAGGGGAGGGTTATCAGCCCCAGCATTTT. V gene TRBV6-1 combines with J gene TRBJ1-5; perhaps TRBD1 as D (5 bases). Between the trimmed V and J ends, which lost 1 base and 5 bases, there was a span of 15 bases. The CDR3 sequence is 16 residues long. Germline CDR1 MNHNS, CDR2 SASEGT.

This chain uses TRBV7-3 with TRBJ1-6; 7 bases align to TRBD1. The CDR3 is 14 amino acids. Unmatched junction bases numbered 8, after V lost 5 bases and J lost 10 bases. CDR1 is SGHTA, CDR2 FQGTGA, per germline. Here the CDR3 reads CASSVAGGSSPLHF. The CDR3 region has the DNA TGTGCCAGCAGCGTAGCAGGGGGTTCATCACCCCTCCACTTT.

This chain uses TRBV6-2 or TRBV6-3 with TRBJ2-7; 7 nucleotides match TRBD2. Germline lookup yields CDR1 MNHEY and CDR2 SVGEGT. With V trimmed by 6 bases and J by 6 bases, 14 bases remained unmatched. There are 15 residues in the CDR3. CDR3 residues: CASSPGVWPGGEQYF. CDR3 in DNA: TGTGCCAGCAGCCCAGGCGTATGGCCGGGGGGCGAGCAGTACTTC.

Regarding this clone: Different DNA sequences within this sample yield the same CDR3. This chain connects TRBV18 to TRBJ2-5, with D possibly being TRBD1 (6 bases). Germline loops: CDR1 KGHSH, CDR2 LQKENI. The V end lost 3 bases, the J end lost 2 bases, and 7 bases lay between the germline ends. CDR3 size: 13 residues. The CDR3 bases are TGTGCCAGCTCACCGGGACAACAAGAGACCCAGTACTTC. It yields the protein CASSPGQQETQYF.

This clone was seen once. The chain links TRBV5-1 to TRBJ1-1, with TRBD1 identical over 8 bases. The V gene's germline CDR1 is SGHRS and CDR2 YFSETQ. This CDR3 comprises 14 residues. The V and J ends lost 4 bases and 6 bases, in that order; junction bases with no gene match: 8. The CDR3 sequence is CASSGGQADSEAFF. CDR3 DNA sequence: TGCGCCAGCAGCGGGGGACAGGCCGACTCTGAAGCTTTCTTT.

The chain uses TRBV7-2 and TRBJ2-1; 9 bases match TRBD2. The junction had 4 bases not matched to a gene; V was cut back by 5 bases and J by 2 bases. The CDR3 contains 15 residues. The germline V gene encodes CDR1 SGHTA and CDR2 FQGNSA. This chain's CDR3 is CASSLSGSPYNEQFF. The CDR3 DNA is TGTGCCAGCAGCCTTAGCGGGAGTCCCTACAATGAGCAGTTCTTC.